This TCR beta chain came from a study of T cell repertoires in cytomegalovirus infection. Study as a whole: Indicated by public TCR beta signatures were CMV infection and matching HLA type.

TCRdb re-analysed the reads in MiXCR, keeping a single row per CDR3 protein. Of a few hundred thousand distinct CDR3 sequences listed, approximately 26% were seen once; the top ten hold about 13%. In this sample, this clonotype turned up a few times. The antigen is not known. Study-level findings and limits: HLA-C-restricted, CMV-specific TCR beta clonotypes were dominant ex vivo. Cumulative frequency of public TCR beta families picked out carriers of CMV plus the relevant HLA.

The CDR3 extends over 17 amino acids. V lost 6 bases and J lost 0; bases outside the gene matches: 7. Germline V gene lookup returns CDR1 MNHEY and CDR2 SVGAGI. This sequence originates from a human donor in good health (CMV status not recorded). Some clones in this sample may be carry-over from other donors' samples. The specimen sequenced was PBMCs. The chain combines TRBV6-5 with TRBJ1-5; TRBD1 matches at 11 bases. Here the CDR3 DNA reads TGTGCCAGCAGCCCTGGACAGGGGGCCTATAGCAATCAGCCCCAGCATTTT. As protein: CASSPGQGAYSNQPQHF.